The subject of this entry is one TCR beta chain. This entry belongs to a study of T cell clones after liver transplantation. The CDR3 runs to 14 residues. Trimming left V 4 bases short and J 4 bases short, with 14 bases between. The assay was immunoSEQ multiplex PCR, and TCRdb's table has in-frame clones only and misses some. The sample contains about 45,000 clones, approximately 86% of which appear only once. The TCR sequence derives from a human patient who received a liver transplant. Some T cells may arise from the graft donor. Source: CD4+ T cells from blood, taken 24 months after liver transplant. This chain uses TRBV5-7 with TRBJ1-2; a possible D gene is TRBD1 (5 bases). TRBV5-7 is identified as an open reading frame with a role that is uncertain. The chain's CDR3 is CASSLPTAGYGYTF. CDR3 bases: TGTGCCAGCAGCCTACCGACAGCTGGCTATGGCTACACCTTC.